Listed here are 8 T cell receptor beta chains from one sample, sequenced in a study of T cells in Graves' hyperthyroidism and ophthalmopathy. RNA transcripts provided the source from which TCR beta CDR3 regions were amplified. HTBI primers drove first-round RT-PCR of the TCR CDR3. Via MiXCR, TCRdb re-called the multiplex PCR reads, giving one row per CDR3 protein. The repertoire has about 710,000 distinct CDR3 sequences, approximately 16% of them found once; the top ten carry approximately 8.4%. Sequencing was carried out using blood. Receptor source: a young man with Graves' hyperthyroidism.

Details on this clonotype: The junction departs from the called germline gene at one end, perhaps through a read error. CDR3 coding DNA: TGCAACGTTGGCGGGGATTACGAGCAGTACTTC. Protein sequence: CNVGGDYEQYF. This chain connects TRBV29-1 to TRBJ2-7; D is possibly TRBD2 (6 bases). CDR3 length: 11 amino acids. Germline assignment: CDR1 SQVTM and CDR2 ANQGSEA.

The rearrangement links TRBV11-3 to TRBJ2-1; 11 bases align to TRBD2. The CDR3 has 17 residues. V gave up 5 bases and J gave up 7 bases; unmatched junction bases: 13. Germline V gives CDR1 SGHNT, CDR2 YENEEA. CDR3 amino acids: CASSRLSGRGFLNEQFF. The CDR3 coding sequence is TGTGCCAGCAGCCGGCTTAGCGGGAGGGGCTTTTTGAATGAGCAGTTCTTC.

A few counts support this clonotype. This chain uses TRBV7-8 with TRBJ1-2; 9 nucleotides align to TRBD1. J was trimmed by 4 bases and V by 4 bases; bases with no gene match: 4. The CDR3 runs 14 residues. Germline CDR1 is SGHVS and CDR2 is FQNEAQ. As DNA, the CDR3 is TGTGCCAGCAGCTCGACAGGGGGGATCTATGGCTACACCTTC. Translation: CASSSTGGIYGYTF. Drawing the rest from reference TRBV7-8 and TRBJ1-2, the complete variable domain is GAGVSQSPRYKVAKRGQDVALRCDPISGHVSLFWYQQALGQGPEFLTYFQNEAQLDKSGLPSDRFFAERPEGSVSTLKIQRTQQEDSAVYLCASSSTGGIYGYTFGSGTRLTVV.

Only a few counts were recorded for this clonotype. V usage is TRBV11-2 and J usage is TRBJ2-2, with TRBD1 as a possible D gene (6 bases). The CDR3 runs to 16 residues. The V gene lost 3 bases and the J gene lost 0 bases, with 11 bases spanning the gap. Germline CDR1 and CDR2: SGHAT and FQNNGV. CDR3 in DNA: TGTGCCAGCAGCTTGCTGCAGGGGCCGAACACCGGGGAGCTGTTTTTT. Translation: CASSLLQGPNTGELFF.

In its sample, this clonotype was seen a few times. The chain has TRBV19 and TRBJ1-2; D gene ambiguous. The V gene lost 8 bases and the J gene lost 4 bases, with 8 bases spanning the gap. CDR1 LNHDA and CDR2 SQIVND come from the germline V gene (reference sequence). The CDR3 is 11 residues long. The CDR3 DNA reads TGTGCCAGTGGGCCATTCTATGGCTACACCTTC. Protein sequence: CASGPFYGYTF.

This clonotype has ten or more counts. The chain couples TRBV29-1 to TRBJ2-7; D remains ambiguous. This CDR3 has 13 residues. Germline values: CDR1 SQVTM, CDR2 ANQGSEA. V lost 7 bases and J 2 bases, leaving 15 bases between the germline ends. CDR3 nucleotides: TGCAGCGGAAGAGAAGGCCCAACCTACGAGCAGTACTTC. It specifies CSGREGPTYEQYF.

This chain links TRBV25-1 with TRBJ2-2; 10 bases line up with TRBD1. This CDR3 contains 15 residues. Germline CDR1 and CDR2: MGHDK and SYGVNS. The J segment lost 7 bases and the V segment lost 5 bases, leaving 7 bases of the junction unmatched. CDR3 residues: CASSRRTGGNGELFF. The CDR3 bases are TGTGCCAGCAGTCGTCGGACAGGGGGAAACGGGGAGCTGTTTTTT.

The rearrangement joins TRBV5-5 to TRBJ2-7; 8 bases are shared with TRBD1. The CDR3 is 16 residues long. CDR1 and CDR2 (germline): SGHKS, YYEKEE (reference sequence). Germline trimming cut 0 bases from V and 5 bases from J; bases unmatched to any gene: 10. The CDR3 is CASSLAGAGGGHEQYF. The DNA for the CDR3 is TGTGCCAGCAGCTTGGCCGGGGCAGGGGGCGGCCACGAGCAGTACTTC. The full variable domain, with the rest looked up from reference TRBV5-5 and TRBJ2-7, is DAGVTQSPTHLIKTRGQQVTLRCSPISGHKSVSWYQQVLGQGPQFIFQYYEKEERGRGNFPDRFSARQFPNYSSELNVNALLLGDSALYLCASSLAGAGGGHEQYFGPGTRLTVT.